This T cell receptor (beta chain) was sequenced for a study of blood T cell repertoires in COVID-19. J was trimmed by 9 bases and V by 4 bases; bases with no gene match: 16. Germline V gene data show CDR1 as LGHDT and CDR2 as YNNKEL (reference sequence). The CDR3 runs to 19 residues. In the source study's methods: For nucleated cells, counts were estimated from reference gene primer amplification. Here immunoSEQ multiplex PCR was the method, and the copy in TCRdb shows in-frame clones only, minus some. D and trimming were read from the DNA, whereas the V and J calls and clone size are those reported in that table. The sample contains about 250,000 clones, 85% to 90% of which appear only once. The cohort comprised adults aged about 18 to 89 years residing in under 25 US areas. This clone was counted once.

Sequenced sample: PBMCs or T cells enriched from blood (not recorded which). This chain joins TRBV3-1 (or the pseudogene TRBV3-2) and TRBJ2-3; 16 bases align to TRBD2. The origin of this receptor is a woman between 18 and 30 years old who had recovered from COVID-19. The CDR3 sequence: CASSLPAAGTSGGAVTQYF. In DNA, the CDR3 is TGTGCCAGCAGCCTACCGGCCGCCGGGACTAGCGGGGGGGCGGTAACGCAGTATTTT.